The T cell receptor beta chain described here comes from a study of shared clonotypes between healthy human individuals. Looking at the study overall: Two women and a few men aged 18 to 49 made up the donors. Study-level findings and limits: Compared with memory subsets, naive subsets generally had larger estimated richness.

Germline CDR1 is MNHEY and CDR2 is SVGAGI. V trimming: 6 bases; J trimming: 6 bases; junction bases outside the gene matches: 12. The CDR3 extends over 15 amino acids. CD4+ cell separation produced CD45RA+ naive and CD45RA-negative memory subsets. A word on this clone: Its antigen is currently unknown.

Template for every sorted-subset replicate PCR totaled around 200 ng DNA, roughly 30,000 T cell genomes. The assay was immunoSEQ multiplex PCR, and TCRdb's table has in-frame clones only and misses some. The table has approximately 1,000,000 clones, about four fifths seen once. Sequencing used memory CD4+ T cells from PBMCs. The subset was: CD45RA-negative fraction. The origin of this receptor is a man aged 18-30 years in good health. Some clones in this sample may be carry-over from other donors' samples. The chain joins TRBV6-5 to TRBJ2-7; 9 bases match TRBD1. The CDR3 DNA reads TGTGCCAGCAGCGAGGGACAGGGTTTCTCTGTCGAGCAGTACTTC. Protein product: CASSEGQGFSVEQYF.